The present T cell receptor beta chain was sequenced within a study of a mutant IDH1 vaccine in newly diagnosed glioma. Using immunoSEQ multiplex PCR, the repertoire was profiled, and TCRdb retains in-frame clones only, with some absent. This table holds tens of thousands of clones, over 80% found once. The CDR3 is 14 amino acids. From germline, CDR1 is MNHNS and CDR2 SASEGT. V lost 5 bases and J lost 3, with 10 bases in between. In this sample, this clone turned up a few times. What it binds is unknown. Documented time point: week 23, last vaccination. Doses comprised 300 ug of mutant IDH1 20-mer peptide each, plus topical imiquimod.

The receptor was isolated from a man aged 40-55 years with glioma. The gene calls are TRBV6-1 and TRBJ2-2, with D unclear. Sequencing was performed on PBMCs, taken from a glioma patient whose treatment included an IDH1 peptide vaccine. Here the CDR3 reads CASSSQADTGELFF. Written as DNA, the CDR3 is TGTGCCAGCAGTAGTCAGGCAGACACCGGGGAGCTGTTTTTT.